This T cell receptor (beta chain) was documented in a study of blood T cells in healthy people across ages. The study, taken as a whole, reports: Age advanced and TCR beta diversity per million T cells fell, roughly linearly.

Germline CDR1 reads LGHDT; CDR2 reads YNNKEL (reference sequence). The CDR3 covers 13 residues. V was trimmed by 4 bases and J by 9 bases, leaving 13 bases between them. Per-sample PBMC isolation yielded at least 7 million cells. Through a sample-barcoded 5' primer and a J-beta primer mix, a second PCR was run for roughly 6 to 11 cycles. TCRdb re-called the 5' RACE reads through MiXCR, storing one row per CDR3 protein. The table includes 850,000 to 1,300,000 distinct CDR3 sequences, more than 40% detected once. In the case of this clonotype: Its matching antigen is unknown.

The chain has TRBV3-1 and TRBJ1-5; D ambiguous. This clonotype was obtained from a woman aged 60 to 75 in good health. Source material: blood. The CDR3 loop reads CASSRNVLGPQHF. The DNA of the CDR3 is TGTGCCAGCAGCCGAAACGTCTTGGGGCCCCAGCATTTT.